The 14 T cell receptor beta chains below come from one sample, sequenced in a study of beta chain features in type 1 diabetes. Points from the study as a whole: TCRB CDR3s were moderately but significantly shorter in Type 1 diabetes patients in all four CD4+ subsets.

Which antigens these TCRs recognize remains unknown. Of the isolated RNA, all was reverse transcribed, and so the sequenced material was expressed TCRB transcripts. Clones were sequenced by immunoSEQ multiplex PCR, and TCRdb holds only the in-frame ones, with some missing. The sample includes tens of thousands of clones, 45% to 50% of them seen just once. Sequenced: central memory CD4+ T cells from blood. The receptors derive from a man aged 30 to 39 with type 1 diabetes.

The chain combines TRBV6-4 with TRBJ1-2, with 10 positions matching TRBD1. Trimming cost V 6 bases and J 4 bases; bases outside gene matches: 11. This CDR3 comprises 16 residues. Germline values: CDR1 MRHNA, CDR2 SNTAGT. As DNA, the CDR3 is TGTGCCAGCAGCATGTCCAGGACAGGGGGTGTCTATGGCTACACCTTC. Translation: CASSMSRTGGVYGYTF.

CDR3 coding DNA: TGCGCCAGCAGCCCAAGACTGGGGGCTGAGACCCAGTACTTC. Translating gives CASSPRLGAETQYF. The genes are TRBV5-1 and TRBJ2-5; possibly TRBD1 for D (6 bases). Germline CDR1 and CDR2: SGHRS and YFSETQ. The CDR3 extends over 14 amino acids. V was clipped by 4 bases and J by 5 bases, with 15 bases between them.

The chain links TRBV10-3 to TRBJ2-7, with 8 bases that match TRBD2. CDR3 length equals 14 residues. CDR1 and CDR2 from the germline V gene are ENHRY and SYGVKD. V lost 4 bases and J lost 3; bases outside the gene matches: 5. CDR3 protein: CAISATSGGYEQYF. In DNA, the CDR3 is TGTGCCATCAGTGCCACTAGCGGCGGCTACGAGCAGTACTTC.

The rearrangement joins TRBV28 to TRBJ2-2, with 7 bases that match TRBD1. The CDR3 is 13 residues long. Trimming took 9 bases from V and 4 from J; bases not matched to a gene: 5. Looked up from germline, CDR1 is MDHEN and CDR2 is SYDVKM. DNA for the CDR3: TGTGCCAGTAAGGGGGCCGGCACCGGGGAGCTGTTTTTT. Translation gives CASKGAGTGELFF. The entire variable domain, with the rest obtained from reference TRBV28 and TRBJ2-2, is as follows: DVKVTQSSRYLVKRTGEKVFLECVQDMDHENMFWYRQDPGLGLRLIYFSYDVKMKEKGDIPEGYSVSREKKERFSLILESASTNQTSMYLCASKGAGTGELFFGEGSRLTVL.

This clone was observed a handful of times. This chain links TRBV7-2 with TRBJ2-1, with 10 bases matching TRBD2. V shed 2 bases and J 6 bases; nucleotides not matched to a gene: 4. Germline CDR1 reads SGHTA; CDR2 reads FQGNSA. The CDR3 length is 15 residues. The CDR3 loop reads CASSLTSGRANEQFF. CDR3 in DNA: TGTGCCAGCAGCTTAACCAGCGGGAGGGCCAATGAGCAGTTCTTC.

This clone was picked up a small number of times. The V and J genes are TRBV5-4 and TRBJ2-1; TRBD2 is a possible D gene (7 bases). CDR1 and CDR2 from the germline V gene are SGHNT and YYREEE (reference sequence). Trimming cost V 4 bases and J 4 bases, with 15 bases left between them. This CDR3 has 15 amino acids. CDR3 coding DNA: TGTGCCAGCAGCCCCGGGGGGCGAACTTACAATGAGCAGTTCTTC. As protein: CASSPGGRTYNEQFF. The whole variable domain, filled in from reference TRBV5-4 and TRBJ2-1, reads ETGVTQSPTHLIKTRGQQVTLRCSSQSGHNTVSWYQQALGQGPQFIFQYYREEENGRGNFPPRFSGLQFPNYSSELNVNALELDDSALYLCASSPGGRTYNEQFFGPGTRLTVL.

Note on this clone: This sample includes further DNA sequences coding for the same CDR3. The chain links TRBV5-1 to TRBJ2-5; 11 bases align to TRBD2. Germline lookup yields CDR1 SGHRS and CDR2 YFSETQ. Trimming cost V 4 bases and J 1 base; bases outside gene matches: 3. This CDR3 has 15 residues. Here the CDR3 DNA reads TGCGCCAGCAGCAATGGACTAGCGGGCCAAGAGACCCAGTACTTC. It is translated as CASSNGLAGQETQYF.

This clone showed up just a few times. The chain joins TRBV19 to TRBJ1-2; TRBD1 agrees at 8 bases. After removal of 6 bases from V and 6 bases from J, the junction contained 12 bases not matched to a gene. In germline, CDR1 is LNHDA, CDR2 SQIVND (reference sequence). This CDR3 has 15 amino acids. CDR3 sequence reads: CASRAHRGDVDGYTF. CDR3 nucleotide sequence: TGTGCCAGTAGGGCGCACAGGGGGGATGTGGATGGCTACACCTTC.

The chain carries TRBV7-9 and TRBJ1-1; 9 nucleotides agree with TRBD1. V trimming: 5 bases; J trimming: 1 base; junction bases outside the gene matches: 11. Germline values: CDR1 SEHNR, CDR2 FQNEAQ (reference sequence). The CDR3 covers 17 residues. This chain's CDR3 is CASSPGTGRVSNTEAFF. In DNA, the CDR3 is TGTGCCAGCAGCCCCGGGACAGGGAGGGTTTCGAACACTGAAGCTTTCTTT.

The gene calls are TRBV11-2 and TRBJ2-2; TRBD2 might be the D (5 bases). Germline V gene lookup returns CDR1 SGHAT and CDR2 FQNNGV. This CDR3 spans 15 amino acids. Between the trimmed V and J ends, which lost 1 base and 4 bases, there was a span of 10 bases. The CDR3 DNA sequence: TGTGCCAGCAGCTTAGCGCGGACTGCCACCGGGGAGCTGTTTTTT. Encoded protein: CASSLARTATGELFF.

J is TRBJ2-2 and V is TRBV10-1; TRBD1 matches 7 bases. CDR3 length equals 13 residues. Germline assignment: CDR1 WNHNN and CDR2 SYGVQD (reference sequence). Trimming at V came to 6 bases and at J to 5 bases, leaving 3 bases not matched to a gene. CDR3 in DNA: TGCGCCAGCAGCACAGGGGAGACCGGGGAGCTGTTTTTT. It encodes CASSTGETGELFF.

Turning to this clone: Other DNA variants within this sample encode the same CDR3. The V gene is TRBV6-5, the J gene TRBJ1-2, with D uncertain. V shed 0 bases and J shed 2 bases, with 4 bases lying between them. The CDR3 has 13 amino acids. Germline V gene data show CDR1 as MNHEY and CDR2 as SVGAGI. The CDR3 region has the DNA TGTGCCAGCAGTTACTCCGGGAACTATGGCTACACCTTC. Its protein product is CASSYSGNYGYTF.

The V gene is TRBV19, the J gene TRBJ2-5; 8 bases agree with TRBD2. The CDR3 covers 16 residues. With 5 bases clipped from V and 5 bases from J, the junction kept 13 bases outside the gene matches. CDR1 is LNHDA and CDR2 is SQIVND in the germline V gene (reference sequence). The CDR3 is CASSSRNGRARETQYF. The CDR3 DNA reads as TGTGCCAGTAGTTCCCGCAACGGGAGGGCCCGGGAGACCCAGTACTTC.

J is TRBJ1-2 and V is TRBV9; the match to TRBD1 covers 7 bases. J lost 4 bases, V lost 4 bases, and 7 bases had no gene match. The CDR3 is made up of 14 amino acids. Germline V lookup: CDR1 SGDLS, CDR2 YYNGEE. Written as DNA, the CDR3 is TGTGCCAGCAGCATCGCAGAGGGGGCCTATGGCTACACCTTC. Amino acid sequence: CASSIAEGAYGYTF.